This TCR beta chain is drawn from a study of cytomegalovirus exposure and HLA in healthy donors (dated by TCRdb to 2016 to 2017). About the investigation overall: The 666 repertoires of the first cohort and the 120 or so validation repertoires were produced on the same platform, according to a later analysis. The aim of the study was to test whether cataloging public T cell receptors could identify signatures of past pathogen exposure. A separate validation cohort of roughly 130 different subjects was used in addition to the 666-subject first cohort. To predict cytomegalovirus infection status, the study combined high-throughput TCR immunosequencing, statistical association of individual TCRs with disease status, and machine learning.

Turning to this clone: Its antigen specificity is not known. The sample holds no much larger clone one base away, and base qualities are not on file.

The method was the immunoSEQ multiplex PCR assay. As for the authors' bioinformatics: To diagnose cytomegalovirus status from the catalog of TCR beta chain sequences, a statistical classification framework was built. TCRdb provides this immuneACCESS table in a form limited to in-frame rearrangements. Some clones are lacking; in checked studies, under half of them reflect an unresolved V gene, and why the rest are absent is not known. Clone size and the V and J calls come from that table; the DNA yielded D and trimming. For this sample the table gives approximately 100,000 clones, of which approximately 93% were detected only once. The ten largest clones capture around 1.1% of the sample. Separate from the roughly 660-subject first cohort, the validation cohort of 95 to 150 subjects was the group to which the donors belonged. In the germline V gene, CDR1 corresponds to SGHAT and CDR2 to FQNNGV. The CDR3 runs 14 amino acids, cysteine and phenylalanine included. Only the CDR3 part of the read is kept: 42 bases, read in frame from the first base. V loses 4 bases at its end and J loses 2 bases; junction bases beyond the gene matches: 2.

Overall study outcomes, separate from this receptor: A total of 150 to 200 TCR beta chains were listed by the study as associated with cytomegalovirus. A few of the identified cytomegalovirus-associated TCR beta chains were confirmed in vitro to be specific for cytomegalovirus antigens. All 120 or so repertoires were used to score co-occurrence in the validation cohort in a later analysis, because that analysis had no HLA typing for the cohort. In both the original and validation cohorts, the classifier was reported to diagnose cytomegalovirus status with high specificity and sensitivity. Of the cluster scores, approximately 94% were above 0 in a later analysis, which found that TCRs clustered in the first cohort also tended to co-occur in the 95 to 150 validation repertoires. Across donors, most TCR sequences were observed very rarely, whereas some public TCRs were present in many individuals. It was suggested by the authors that the approach could potentially be generalized to other disease states and immunological phenotypes.

The clonotype comes from a woman aged 25-40 years in good health and CMV-seropositive. This receptor chain uses TRBV11-2 and TRBJ2-7; 10 nucleotides in the junction match TRBD1. Sequencing used PBMCs. The DNA sequence is given as TGTGCCAGCAGCTCCGGACAGGGGGCCTACGAGCAGTACTTC. The encoded protein is CASSSGQGAYEQYF. The variable domain in full, with residues beyond the CDR3 obtained from the reference TRBV11-2 and TRBJ2-7 genes, is EAGVAQSPRYKIIEKRQSVAFWCNPISGHATLYWYQQILGQGPKLLIQFQNNGVVDDSQLPKDRFSAERLKGVDSTLKIQPAKLEDSAVYLCASSSGQGAYEQYFGPGTRLTVT.